The clone carrying this T cell receptor (beta chain) was counted ten times or more. The ends were cut back, 5 bases at V and 4 bases at J, with 12 bases in the middle. The CDR3 spans 14 residues. The germline CDR1 and CDR2 sequences are LNHDA and SQIVND (reference sequence). This sample was included in a study of tumor-infiltrating lymphocytes in oesophageal squamous cell carcinoma. TCRdb passed the PCR reads through MiXCR, listing each CDR3 protein once. The sample carries over 14,000 distinct CDR3 sequences, roughly 49% recorded once. The V gene is TRBV19, the J gene TRBJ1-5, with D perhaps matching TRBD1 (5 bases). The sequenced sample was esophageal tumor tissue. The sequence derives from a male donor with esophageal squamous cell carcinoma. The CDR3 sequence: CASSWQGRNQPQHF. For the CDR3, the DNA is TGTGCCAGTAGTTGGCAGGGTCGGAATCAGCCCCAGCATTTT.